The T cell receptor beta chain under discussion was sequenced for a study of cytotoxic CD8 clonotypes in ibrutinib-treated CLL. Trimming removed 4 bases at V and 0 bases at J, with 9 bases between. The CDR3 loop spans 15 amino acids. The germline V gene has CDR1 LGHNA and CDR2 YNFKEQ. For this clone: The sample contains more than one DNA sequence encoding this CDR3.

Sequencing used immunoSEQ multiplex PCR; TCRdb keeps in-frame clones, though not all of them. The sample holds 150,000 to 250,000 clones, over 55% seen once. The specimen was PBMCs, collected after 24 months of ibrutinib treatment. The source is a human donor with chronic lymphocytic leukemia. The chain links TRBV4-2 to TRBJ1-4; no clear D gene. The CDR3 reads CASSPRGATNEKLFF. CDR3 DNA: TGTGCCAGCAGCCCCCGTGGAGCAACTAATGAAAAACTGTTTTTT.